Following are 32 T cell receptor beta chains from one sample sequenced in a study of blood T cell repertoires in COVID-19. TCRdb's copy holds only in-frame clones and misses some; the assay was immunoSEQ multiplex PCR. In the table there are roughly 430,000 clones, roughly 87% of which are singletons. The sample was PBMCs or T cells enriched from blood (not recorded which). These receptors were taken from a woman between 40 and 50 years old with acute COVID-19.

The rearrangement uses TRBV2 and TRBJ2-5, with TRBD2 matching over 7 bases. Germline-derived CDR1 and CDR2 are SNHLY and FYNNEI. This CDR3 has 12 residues. J lost 2 bases, V lost 8 bases, and 2 bases had no gene match. CDR3 sequence (DNA): TGTGCCAGCCTGGGGGGGCAAGAGACCCAGTACTTC. Translation gives CASLGGQETQYF.

The J gene is TRBJ1-1, the V gene TRBV9; the match to TRBD1 covers 9 bases. The CDR3 length is 16 residues. From germline, CDR1 is SGDLS and CDR2 YYNGEE. Trimming cost V 1 base and J 3 bases; bases outside gene matches: 7. The CDR3 coding sequence is TGTGCCAGCAGCGTAACAGGGGGCCCGATGGACACTGAAGCTTTCTTT. As protein: CASSVTGGPMDTEAFF.

The chain links TRBV12-5 to TRBJ1-1, with D possibly being TRBD1 (5 bases). Germline V CDR1 and CDR2: LGHNT, FRNRAP. This CDR3 spans 15 amino acids. V was clipped by 4 bases and J by 4 bases, with 16 bases between them. The CDR3, as DNA: TGTGCTAGTGGTTGGGTCCCAGGGTTAGGCACTGAAGCTTTCTTT. Translated: CASGWVPGLGTEAFF.

This chain uses TRBV3-1 (or the pseudogene TRBV3-2) with TRBJ2-5, with 13 bases matching TRBD2. Germline V gives CDR1 LGHDT, CDR2 YNNKEL (reference sequence). The CDR3 spans 16 residues. Trimming took 4 bases from V and 1 from J; bases not matched to a gene: 3. The CDR3 sequence: CASSPTSGGVQETQYF. In nucleotides, the CDR3 is TGTGCCAGCAGCCCCACTAGCGGGGGGGTCCAAGAGACCCAGTACTTC.

The chain recombines TRBV11-3 with TRBJ2-1; tentative D call: TRBD2 (7 bases). The CDR3 is 13 amino acids. The V end lost 5 bases, the J end lost 7 bases, and 12 bases lay between the germline ends. CDR1 and CDR2 (germline): SGHNT, YENEEA. CDR3 sequence (DNA): TGTGCCAGCAGCAAGGGGGGGCGGAATGAGCAGTTCTTC. Translation: CASSKGGRNEQFF.

This clone appeared once. The rearrangement uses TRBV2 and TRBJ2-5; 7 bases align to TRBD2. V was clipped by 11 bases and J by 0 bases; unmatched bases: 15. Germline V gene lookup returns CDR1 SNHLY and CDR2 FYNNEI. The CDR3 spans 16 residues. CDR3 protein: CACGGWGGGYQETQYF. CDR3 bases: TGTGCCTGCGGGGGTTGGGGCGGGGGATACCAAGAGACCCAGTACTTC. Full variable domain (missing parts from reference TRBV2 and TRBJ2-5): EPEVTQTPSHQVTQMGQEVILRCVPISNHLYFYWYRQILGQKVEFLVSFYNNEISEKSEIFDDQFSVERPDGSNFTLKIRSTKLEDSAMYFCACGGWGGGYQETQYFGPGTRLLVL.

This chain connects TRBV5-4 to TRBJ1-6; D perhaps matches TRBD1 (6 bases). The CDR3 sequence is 16 residues long. Trimming removed 3 bases from V and 0 bases from J, with 10 bases in between. Germline-derived CDR1 and CDR2 are SGHNT and YYREEE (reference sequence). For the CDR3, the DNA is TGTGCCAGCAGCTGGGACACTAGCTCCTATAATTCACCCCTCCACTTT. It codes for CASSWDTSSYNSPLHF.

The V and J genes are TRBV10-3 and TRBJ2-3; TRBD1 matches at 10 bases. Germline CDR1 reads ENHRY; CDR2 reads SYGVKD. V dropped 11 bases and J dropped 1; count of bases not matched to a gene: 3. The CDR3 is 13 residues long. As DNA, the CDR3 is TGTGCCGTCGGGACAGGGGGCACAGATACGCAGTATTTT. Its protein product is CAVGTGGTDTQYF.

The chain couples TRBV5-1 to TRBJ1-4; 7 bases align to TRBD1. The germline V gene has CDR1 SGHRS and CDR2 YFSETQ. The V and J ends lost 0 bases and 8 bases, in that order; junction bases with no gene match: 4. The CDR3 has 14 amino acids. The DNA for the CDR3 is TGCGCCAGCAGCTTGGGACAGGGAGTCGAAAAACTGTTTTTT. The encoded protein is CASSLGQGVEKLFF.

The CDR3 loop is CSGYREVQETQYF. Written as DNA, the CDR3 is TGCAGCGGATACAGGGAAGTCCAAGAGACCCAGTACTTC. The J gene is TRBJ2-5, the V gene TRBV29-1; possible D gene TRBD1, 6 bases. This CDR3 is built from 13 residues. V gave up 7 bases and J gave up 1 base, with 13 bases separating them. Looked up from germline, CDR1 is SQVTM and CDR2 is ANQGSEA.

This rearrangement joins TRBV7-8 to TRBJ1-1; 9 bases are shared with TRBD1. In germline, CDR1 is SGHVS, CDR2 FQNEAQ. V trimming: 5 bases; J trimming: 5 bases; junction bases outside the gene matches: 15. The CDR3 contains 17 residues. CDR3 DNA: TGTGCCAGCAGCACCGCCCGGGACAGGGATCGGGGAACTGAAGCTTTCTTT. It translates to CASSTARDRDRGTEAFF. The entire variable domain, with the rest obtained from reference TRBV7-8 and TRBJ1-1, is as follows: GAGVSQSPRYKVAKRGQDVALRCDPISGHVSLFWYQQALGQGPEFLTYFQNEAQLDKSGLPSDRFFAERPEGSVSTLKIQRTQQEDSAVYLCASSTARDRDRGTEAFFGQGTRLTVV.

V and J are TRBV2 and TRBJ1-1, with 8 bases aligning to TRBD1. The ends lost 6 bases at V and 6 bases at J; junction bases unmatched: 6. The CDR3 loop spans 13 amino acids. CDR1 is SNHLY, CDR2 FYNNEI, per germline. CDR3 nucleotide sequence: TGTGCCAGCAGGGGGACAGGTGGGGCTGAAGCTTTCTTT. Translating it yields CASRGTGGAEAFF.

The CDR3 is CASSSTRGPGEAFF. The CDR3 coding sequence is TGTGCCAGCAGCTCCACCAGGGGGCCTGGTGAAGCTTTCTTT. The chain couples TRBV11-2 to TRBJ1-1; 8 bases line up with TRBD1. Losses at the gene ends were 4 bases for V and 7 bases for J; bases not matched to a gene: 8. Germline loops: CDR1 SGHAT, CDR2 FQNNGV. The CDR3 runs 14 residues.

The chain is built from TRBV5-1 and TRBJ2-7; 12 bases map to TRBD1. The CDR3 totals 15 residues. The ends lost 2 bases at V and 6 bases at J; junction bases unmatched: 6. CDR1 and CDR2 from the germline V gene are SGHRS and YFSETQ. DNA of the CDR3: TGCGCCAGCAGCTTTGGGACAGGGGGCAGGGTCGAGCAGTACTTC. It codes for CASSFGTGGRVEQYF.

V and J are TRBV5-1 and TRBJ2-7; D is unresolved. The CDR3 spans 13 residues. In germline, CDR1 is SGHRS, CDR2 YFSETQ. Trimming took 5 bases from V and 5 from J, leaving 14 bases between them. The CDR3 nucleotides are TGCGCCAGCAGGCTGGTCGTAGCTGACGAGCAGTACTTC. It yields the protein CASRLVVADEQYF.

V is TRBV6-5 and J is TRBJ2-7; maybe TRBD2 (6 bases). Trimming stripped 2 bases from V and 5 bases from J, with 13 bases between. This CDR3 region has 14 residues. CDR1 and CDR2 from the germline V gene are MNHEY and SVGAGI. The CDR3 sequence is CASSYTRLGNEQYF. The CDR3 bases are TGTGCCAGCAGTTACACAAGACTAGGTAACGAGCAGTACTTC.

This chain joins TRBV27 and TRBJ1-2; the D is unclear. V shed 2 bases and J shed 4 bases, with 8 bases lying between them. CDR3 size: 13 residues. The germline CDR1 and CDR2 sequences are MNHEY and SMNVEV (reference sequence). CDR3 sequence reads: CASSLTKTYGYTF. Written as DNA, the CDR3 is TGTGCCAGCAGTTTAACAAAAACCTATGGCTACACCTTC.

The chain recombines TRBV13 with TRBJ2-1; 7 bases line up with TRBD1. The ends lost 3 bases at V and 4 bases at J; junction bases unmatched: 12. Germline V gene lookup returns CDR1 PRHDT and CDR2 FYEKMQ (reference sequence). The CDR3 extends over 17 amino acids. The DNA of the CDR3 is TGTGCCAGCAGCTTGCATCCTCCGGGACAGCTATACAATGAGCAGTTCTTC. It encodes CASSLHPPGQLYNEQFF.

The rearrangement joins TRBV4-2 to TRBJ1-1, with a possible D match to TRBD1 (5 bases). This CDR3 contains 16 residues. V was cut by 3 bases and J by 1 base, with 15 bases left in between. Germline values: CDR1 LGHNA, CDR2 YNFKEQ. The CDR3 region has the DNA TGTGCCAGCAGCCACCCTATGGACAATAGGAACACTGAAGCTTTCTTT. This sequence encodes CASSHPMDNRNTEAFF.

The V gene is TRBV10-3, the J gene TRBJ2-3; TRBD2 matches at 9 bases. This CDR3 comprises 18 residues. Trimming took 11 bases from V and 3 from J; bases not matched to a gene: 21. Germline assignment: CDR1 ENHRY and CDR2 SYGVKD. The CDR3 spells CASKRADIGGGATDTQYF. The DNA for the CDR3 is TGTGCCTCGAAAAGGGCCGACATAGGCGGGGGGGCTACAGATACGCAGTATTTT.

CDR3 loop: CASTRDSGGGYTF. DNA for the CDR3: TGTGCCAGCACCAGGGACAGTGGGGGTGGCTACACCTTC. This chain uses TRBV25-1 with TRBJ1-2; 7 bases match TRBD1. The CDR3 spans 13 residues. CDR1 and CDR2 (germline): MGHDK, SYGVNS. The V gene end was trimmed by 7 bases and the J gene end by 7 bases; junction bases not matched to a gene: 9.

The J gene is TRBJ1-5, the V gene TRBV19; no definite D call. The CDR3 covers 15 residues. Per germline, CDR1 LNHDA and CDR2 SQIVND (reference sequence). V lost 5 bases and J lost 0, with 11 bases in between. The chain's CDR3 is CASSPTGSSNQPQHF. The CDR3 nucleotides read TGTGCCAGTAGTCCAACCGGGAGTAGCAATCAGCCCCAGCATTTT.

The chain recombines TRBV19 with TRBJ1-2; TRBD1 aligns across 7 bases. The germline V gene has CDR1 LNHDA and CDR2 SQIVND (reference sequence). V shed 6 bases, J shed 4 bases, and the junction held 8 bases outside the gene matches. This CDR3 is 14 amino acids long. Written as DNA, the CDR3 is TGTGCCAGTAGCGAACAGGGGAAGGGCTATGGCTACACCTTC. Its protein product is CASSEQGKGYGYTF.

This clone showed up just once. The V and J genes are TRBV5-5 and TRBJ1-1, with D uncertain. Germline CDR1 SGHKS, CDR2 YYEKEE (reference sequence). V was trimmed by 2 bases and J by 4 bases, leaving 12 bases between them. CDR3 length: 14 amino acids. CDR3 region: CASSLLIWATEAFF. The CDR3, as DNA: TGTGCCAGCAGCTTACTGATCTGGGCCACTGAAGCTTTCTTT.

The chain links TRBV4-1 to TRBJ1-6; D not resolved. CDR1 MGHRA and CDR2 YSYEKL come from the germline V gene. This CDR3 has 12 residues. The V end lost 1 base, the J end lost 11 bases, and 6 bases lay between the germline ends. The CDR3 region is CASSQGLPPLHF. The CDR3 coding sequence is TGCGCCAGCAGCCAAGGTCTCCCACCCCTCCACTTT.

As concerns this clone: Other DNA sequences in the same sample also yield this CDR3. This rearrangement joins TRBV3-1 (or the pseudogene TRBV3-2) to TRBJ2-7; a weak D match, TRBD2 (5 bases). The CDR3 has 14 amino acids. Germline values: CDR1 LGHDT, CDR2 YNNKEL (reference sequence). V was clipped by 1 base and J by 0 bases, with 7 bases between them. The DNA of the CDR3 is TGTGCCAGCAGCCAAGCTGGGAGCTCCTACGAGCAGTACTTC. Translation: CASSQAGSSYEQYF.

The rearrangement links TRBV27 to TRBJ1-1; 7 bases are shared with TRBD1. This CDR3 is 13 amino acids long. Per the germline V gene, CDR1 is MNHEY and CDR2 is SMNVEV (reference sequence). V lost 5 bases to trimming and J lost 4 bases; unmatched junction nucleotides: 4. The CDR3, as DNA: TGTGCCAGCAGTCTCAGGGGGATCACTGAAGCTTTCTTT. Translation gives CASSLRGITEAFF.

The genes are TRBV27 and TRBJ1-6, with TRBD1 matching over 9 bases. This CDR3 has 14 amino acids. V shed 6 bases, J shed 11 bases, and the junction held 8 bases outside the gene matches. CDR1 and CDR2 (germline): MNHEY, SMNVEV (reference sequence). In nucleotides, the CDR3 is TGTGCCAGCAGCCCTCGGACAGGGGCGACACCCCTCCACTTT. This translates into CASSPRTGATPLHF.

In the case of this clone: The same CDR3 arises from other DNA sequences in this sample as well. The chain uses TRBV19 and TRBJ2-5, with 8 bases aligning to TRBD1. Germline trimming cut 2 bases from V and 5 bases from J; bases unmatched to any gene: 10. CDR3 length: 16 amino acids. CDR1 is LNHDA, CDR2 SQIVND, per germline (reference sequence). CDR3 nucleotide sequence: TGTGCCAGTAGTATATCAGGCCAGGGGGCGCATGAGACCCAGTACTTC. Protein sequence: CASSISGQGAHETQYF.

The V call is TRBV5-1, the J call TRBJ1-1, with TRBD1 identical over 9 bases. This CDR3 contains 13 residues. V shed 5 bases and J 6 bases; nucleotides not matched to a gene: 5. Germline CDR1 SGHRS, CDR2 YFSETQ. The CDR3 loop is CASSRDRVAEAFF. The CDR3 coding sequence is TGCGCCAGCAGTAGGGACAGGGTGGCTGAAGCTTTCTTT. Full variable domain (remainder filled in from reference TRBV5-1 and TRBJ1-1): KAGVTQTPRYLIKTRGQQVTLSCSPISGHRSVSWYQQTPGQGLQFLFEYFSETQRNKGNFPGRFSGRQFSNSRSEMNVSTLELGDSALYLCASSRDRVAEAFFGQGTRLTVV.

The chain couples TRBV6-5 to TRBJ1-2, with 8 bases lining up with TRBD1. Germline CDR1 is MNHEY and CDR2 is SVGAGI. The J segment lost 6 bases and the V segment lost 0 bases, leaving 6 bases of the junction unmatched. This CDR3 contains 15 residues. The CDR3 protein is CASSYSLLQGDGYTF. The CDR3, as DNA: TGTGCCAGCAGTTACTCACTTCTACAGGGGGATGGCTACACCTTC.

The rearrangement joins TRBV11-2 to TRBJ1-2, with TRBD1 as a possible D gene (6 bases). The CDR3 is 16 residues long. Trimming pared 0 bases from V and 0 bases from J, leaving 11 bases between. Germline V lookup: CDR1 SGHAT, CDR2 FQNNGV. In DNA, the CDR3 is TGTGCCAGCAGCTTAGATTCAGGGACATCTAACTATGGCTACACCTTC. Translated: CASSLDSGTSNYGYTF.